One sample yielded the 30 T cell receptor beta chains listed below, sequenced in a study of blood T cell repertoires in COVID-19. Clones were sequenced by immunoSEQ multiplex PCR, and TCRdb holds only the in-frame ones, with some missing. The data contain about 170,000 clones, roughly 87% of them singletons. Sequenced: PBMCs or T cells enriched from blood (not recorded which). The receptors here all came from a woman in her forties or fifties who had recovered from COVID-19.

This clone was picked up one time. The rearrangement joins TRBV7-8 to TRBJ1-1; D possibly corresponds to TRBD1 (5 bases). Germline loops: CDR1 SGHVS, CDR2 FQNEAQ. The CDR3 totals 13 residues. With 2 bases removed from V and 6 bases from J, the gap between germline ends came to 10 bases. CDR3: CASSLRQGSEAFF. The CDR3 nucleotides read TGTGCCAGCAGCTTACGTCAGGGCTCTGAAGCTTTCTTT.

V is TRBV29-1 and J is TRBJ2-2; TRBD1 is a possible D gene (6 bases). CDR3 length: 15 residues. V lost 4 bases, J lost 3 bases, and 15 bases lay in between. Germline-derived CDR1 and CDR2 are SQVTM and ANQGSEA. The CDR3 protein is CSVAATGQYTGELFF. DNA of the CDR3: TGCAGCGTTGCGGCTACCGGACAGTACACCGGGGAGCTGTTTTTT.

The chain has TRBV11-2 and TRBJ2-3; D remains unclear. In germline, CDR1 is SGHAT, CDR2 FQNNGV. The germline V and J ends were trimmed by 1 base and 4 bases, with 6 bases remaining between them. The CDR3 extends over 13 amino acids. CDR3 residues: CASSLVPSDTQYF. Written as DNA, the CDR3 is TGTGCCAGCAGCTTAGTTCCTTCAGATACGCAGTATTTT.

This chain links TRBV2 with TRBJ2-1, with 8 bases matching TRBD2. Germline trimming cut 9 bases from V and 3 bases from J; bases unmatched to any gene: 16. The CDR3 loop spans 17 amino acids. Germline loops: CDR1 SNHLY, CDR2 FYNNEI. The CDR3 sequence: CASPKPVGLGIYNEQFF. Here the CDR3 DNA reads TGTGCCAGTCCTAAGCCCGTGGGACTAGGGATCTACAATGAGCAGTTCTTC. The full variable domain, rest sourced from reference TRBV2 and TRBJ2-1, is EPEVTQTPSHQVTQMGQEVILRCVPISNHLYFYWYRQILGQKVEFLVSFYNNEISEKSEIFDDQFSVERPDGSNFTLKIRSTKLEDSAMYFCASPKPVGLGIYNEQFFGPGTRLTVL.

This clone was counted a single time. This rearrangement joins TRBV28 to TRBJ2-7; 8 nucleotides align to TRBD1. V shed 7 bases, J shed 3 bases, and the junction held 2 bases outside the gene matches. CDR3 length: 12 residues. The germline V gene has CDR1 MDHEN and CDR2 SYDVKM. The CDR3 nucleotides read TGTGCCAGCACCAGGGGGCGCTACGAGCAGTACTTC. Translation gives CASTRGRYEQYF.

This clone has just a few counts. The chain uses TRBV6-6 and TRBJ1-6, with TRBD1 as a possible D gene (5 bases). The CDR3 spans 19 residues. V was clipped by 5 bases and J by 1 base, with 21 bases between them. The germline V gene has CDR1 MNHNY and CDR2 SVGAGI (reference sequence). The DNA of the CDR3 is TGTGCCAGCAGTCTTTCCCCCCCCGGGGGGGGTTCCTATAATTCACCCCTCCACTTT. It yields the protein CASSLSPPGGGSYNSPLHF.

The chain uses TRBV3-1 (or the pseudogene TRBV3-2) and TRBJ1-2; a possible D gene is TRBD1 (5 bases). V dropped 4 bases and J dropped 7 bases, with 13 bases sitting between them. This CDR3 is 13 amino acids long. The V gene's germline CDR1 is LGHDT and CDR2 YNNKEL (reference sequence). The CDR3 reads CASSRQGVVGYTF. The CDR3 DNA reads TGTGCCAGCAGCCGCCAAGGGGTGGTTGGCTACACCTTC.

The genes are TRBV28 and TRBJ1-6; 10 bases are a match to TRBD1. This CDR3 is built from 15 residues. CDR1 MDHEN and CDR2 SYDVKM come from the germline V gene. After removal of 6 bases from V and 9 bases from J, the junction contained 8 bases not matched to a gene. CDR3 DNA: TGTGCCAGCAGGCCCCGGGACAGGGGTAGTTCACCCCTCCACTTT. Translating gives CASRPRDRGSSPLHF.

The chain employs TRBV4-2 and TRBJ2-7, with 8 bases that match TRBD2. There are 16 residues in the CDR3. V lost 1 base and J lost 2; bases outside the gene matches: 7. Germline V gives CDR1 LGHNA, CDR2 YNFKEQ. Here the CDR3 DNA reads TGTGCCAGCAGCCAAGCTCATAGCGGGAACCCCTACGAGCAGTACTTC. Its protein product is CASSQAHSGNPYEQYF.

The CDR3 protein is CASSYRTSVLSREQYF. Here the CDR3 DNA reads TGTGCCAGCAGTTACAGGACAAGCGTTCTGTCCCGCGAGCAGTACTTC. This chain links TRBV6-2 or TRBV6-3 with TRBJ2-7; D possibly corresponds to TRBD1 (5 bases). This CDR3 region has 16 residues. Looked up from germline, CDR1 is MNHEY and CDR2 is SVGEGT. Trimming left V 2 bases short and J 6 bases short, with 20 bases between.

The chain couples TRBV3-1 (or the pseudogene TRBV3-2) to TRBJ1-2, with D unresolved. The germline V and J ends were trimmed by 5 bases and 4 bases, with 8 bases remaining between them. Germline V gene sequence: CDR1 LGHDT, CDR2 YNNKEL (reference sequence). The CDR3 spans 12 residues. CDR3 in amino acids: CASSAGAYGYTF. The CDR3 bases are TGTGCCAGCAGCGCCGGAGCCTATGGCTACACCTTC.

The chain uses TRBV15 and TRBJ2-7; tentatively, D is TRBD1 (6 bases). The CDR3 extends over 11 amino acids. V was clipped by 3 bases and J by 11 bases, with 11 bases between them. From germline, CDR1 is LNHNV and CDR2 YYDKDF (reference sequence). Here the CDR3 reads CATSSYRAKYF. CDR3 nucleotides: TGTGCCACCAGCAGTTACAGGGCTAAGTACTTC. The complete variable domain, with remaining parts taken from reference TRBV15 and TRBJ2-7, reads DAMVIQNPRYQVTQFGKPVTLSCSQTLNHNVMYWYQQKSSQAPKLLFHYYDKDFNNEADTPDNFQSRRPNTSFCFLDIRSPGLGDTAMYLCATSSYRAKYFGPGTRLTVT.

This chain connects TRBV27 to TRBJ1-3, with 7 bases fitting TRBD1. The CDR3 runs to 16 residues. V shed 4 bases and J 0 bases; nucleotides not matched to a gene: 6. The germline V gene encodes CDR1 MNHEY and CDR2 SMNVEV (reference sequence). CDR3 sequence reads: CASSSWTGGSGNTIYF. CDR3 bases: TGTGCCAGCAGTTCGTGGACAGGAGGCTCTGGAAACACCATATATTTT.

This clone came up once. DNA of the CDR3: TGCGCCAGCAGCTTGGAGGGGACTACCGATTCACCCCTCCACTTT. This translates into CASSLEGTTDSPLHF. The chain employs TRBV5-1 and TRBJ1-6; TRBD1 might be the D (5 bases). Trimming removed 0 bases from V and 8 bases from J, with 12 bases in between. Germline CDR1 reads SGHRS; CDR2 reads YFSETQ. CDR3 size: 15 residues.

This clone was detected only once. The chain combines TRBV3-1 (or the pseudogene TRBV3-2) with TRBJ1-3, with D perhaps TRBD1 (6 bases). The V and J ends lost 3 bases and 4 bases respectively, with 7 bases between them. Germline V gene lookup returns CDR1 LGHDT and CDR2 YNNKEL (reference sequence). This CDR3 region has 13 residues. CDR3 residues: CASSQGTGNTIYF. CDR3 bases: TGTGCCAGCAGCCAGGGGACAGGAAACACCATATATTTT.

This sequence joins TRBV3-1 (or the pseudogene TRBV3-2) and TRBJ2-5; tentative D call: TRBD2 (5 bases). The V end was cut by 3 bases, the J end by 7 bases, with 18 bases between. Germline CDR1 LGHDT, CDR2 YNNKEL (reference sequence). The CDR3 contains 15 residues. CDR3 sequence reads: CASSHIRDTVGTQYF. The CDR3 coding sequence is TGTGCCAGCAGCCATATCCGGGATACTGTCGGGACCCAGTACTTC.

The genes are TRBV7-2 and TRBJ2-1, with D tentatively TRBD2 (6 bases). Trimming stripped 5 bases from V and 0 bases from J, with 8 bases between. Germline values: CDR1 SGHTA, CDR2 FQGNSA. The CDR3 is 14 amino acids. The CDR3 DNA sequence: TGTGCCAGCAGCCTGCGGGACTCCTACAATGAGCAGTTCTTC. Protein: CASSLRDSYNEQFF.

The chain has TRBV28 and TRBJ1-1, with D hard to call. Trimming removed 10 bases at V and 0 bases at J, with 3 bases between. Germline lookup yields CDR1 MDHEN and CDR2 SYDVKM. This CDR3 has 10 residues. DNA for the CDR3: TGTGCCACCATGAACACTGAAGCTTTCTTT. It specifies CATMNTEAFF.

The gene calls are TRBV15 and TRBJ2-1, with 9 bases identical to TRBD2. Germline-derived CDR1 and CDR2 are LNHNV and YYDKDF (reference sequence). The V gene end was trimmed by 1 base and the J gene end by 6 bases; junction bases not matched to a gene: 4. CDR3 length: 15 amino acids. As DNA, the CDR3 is TGTGCCACCAGCAGAGGTCCTAGCGGGATCAATGAGCAGTTCTTC. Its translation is CATSRGPSGINEQFF. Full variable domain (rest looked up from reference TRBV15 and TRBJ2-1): DAMVIQNPRYQVTQFGKPVTLSCSQTLNHNVMYWYQQKSSQAPKLLFHYYDKDFNNEADTPDNFQSRRPNTSFCFLDIRSPGLGDTAMYLCATSRGPSGINEQFFGPGTRLTVL.

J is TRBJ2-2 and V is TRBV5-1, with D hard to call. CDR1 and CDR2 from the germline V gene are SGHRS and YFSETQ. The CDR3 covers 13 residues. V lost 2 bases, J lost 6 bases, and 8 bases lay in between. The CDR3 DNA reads TGCGCCAGCAGCTTTTTGCAGGCCGGGGAGCTGTTTTTT. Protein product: CASSFLQAGELFF.

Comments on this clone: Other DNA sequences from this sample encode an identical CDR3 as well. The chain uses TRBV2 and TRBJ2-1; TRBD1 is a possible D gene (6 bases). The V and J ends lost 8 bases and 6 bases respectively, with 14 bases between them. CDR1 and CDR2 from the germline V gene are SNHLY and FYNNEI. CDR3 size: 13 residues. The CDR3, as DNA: TGTGCCAGCTCAGAACAGGGATCCAATGAGCAGTTCTTC. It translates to CASSEQGSNEQFF. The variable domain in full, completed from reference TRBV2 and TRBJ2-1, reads EPEVTQTPSHQVTQMGQEVILRCVPISNHLYFYWYRQILGQKVEFLVSFYNNEISEKSEIFDDQFSVERPDGSNFTLKIRSTKLEDSAMYFCASSEQGSNEQFFGPGTRLTVL.

The CDR3 nucleotides are TGTGCCAGCAGCTTGGGGACTAGGGACAATGAGCAGTTCTTC. Amino acid sequence: CASSLGTRDNEQFF. The rearrangement joins TRBV5-6 to TRBJ2-1; 7 bases agree with TRBD2. The CDR3 length is 14 residues. Germline loops: CDR1 SGHDT, CDR2 YYEEEE. Trimming removed 0 bases from V and 5 bases from J; junction bases left unmatched: 2. The complete variable domain, with remaining parts taken from reference TRBV5-6 and TRBJ2-1, reads DAGVTQSPTHLIKTRGQQVTLRCSPKSGHDTVSWYQQALGQGPQFIFQYYEEEERQRGNFPDRFSGHQFPNYSSELNVNALLLGDSALYLCASSLGTRDNEQFFGPGTRLTVL.

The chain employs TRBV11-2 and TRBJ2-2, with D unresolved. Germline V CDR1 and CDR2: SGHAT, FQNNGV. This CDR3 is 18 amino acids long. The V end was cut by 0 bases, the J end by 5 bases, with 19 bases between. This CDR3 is CASSLDRLTFNFTGELFF. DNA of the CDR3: TGTGCCAGCAGCTTAGATCGCCTAACCTTTAACTTTACCGGGGAGCTGTTTTTT. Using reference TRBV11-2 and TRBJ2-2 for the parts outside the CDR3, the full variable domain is EAGVAQSPRYKIIEKRQSVAFWCNPISGHATLYWYQQILGQGPKLLIQFQNNGVVDDSQLPKDRFSAERLKGVDSTLKIQPAKLEDSAVYLCASSLDRLTFNFTGELFFGEGSRLTVL.

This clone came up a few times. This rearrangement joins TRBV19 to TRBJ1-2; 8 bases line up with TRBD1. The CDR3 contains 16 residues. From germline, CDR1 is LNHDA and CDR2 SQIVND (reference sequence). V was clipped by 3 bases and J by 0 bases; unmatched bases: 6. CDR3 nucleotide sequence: TGTGCCAGTAGTATCCCCGCGACAGGGGCTAACTATGGCTACACCTTC. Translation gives CASSIPATGANYGYTF.

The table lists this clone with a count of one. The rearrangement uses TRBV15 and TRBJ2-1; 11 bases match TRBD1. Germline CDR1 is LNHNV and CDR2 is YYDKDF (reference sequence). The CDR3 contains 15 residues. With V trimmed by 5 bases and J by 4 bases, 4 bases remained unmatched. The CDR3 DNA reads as TGTGCCACCAGCGGGGGACAGGGGGGGTACAATGAGCAGTTCTTC. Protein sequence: CATSGGQGGYNEQFF. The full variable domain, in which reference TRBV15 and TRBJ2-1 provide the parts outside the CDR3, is DAMVIQNPRYQVTQFGKPVTLSCSQTLNHNVMYWYQQKSSQAPKLLFHYYDKDFNNEADTPDNFQSRRPNTSFCFLDIRSPGLGDTAMYLCATSGGQGGYNEQFFGPGTRLTVL.

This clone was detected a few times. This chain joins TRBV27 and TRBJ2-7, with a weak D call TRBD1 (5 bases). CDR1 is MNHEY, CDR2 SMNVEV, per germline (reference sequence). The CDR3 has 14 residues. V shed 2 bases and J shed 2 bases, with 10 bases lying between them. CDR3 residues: CASSLRAGTYEQYF. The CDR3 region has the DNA TGTGCCAGCAGTTTACGGGCAGGGACCTACGAGCAGTACTTC.

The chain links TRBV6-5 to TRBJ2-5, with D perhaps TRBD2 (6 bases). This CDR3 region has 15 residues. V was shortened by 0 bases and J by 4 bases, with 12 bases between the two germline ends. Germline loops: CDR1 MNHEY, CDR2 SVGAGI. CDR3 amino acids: CASSYSRGKGETQYF. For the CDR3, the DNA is TGTGCCAGCAGTTACTCACGGGGGAAGGGAGAGACCCAGTACTTC.

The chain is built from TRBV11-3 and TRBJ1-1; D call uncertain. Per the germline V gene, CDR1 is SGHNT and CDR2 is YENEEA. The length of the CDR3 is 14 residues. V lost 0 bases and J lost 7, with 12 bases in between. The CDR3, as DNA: TGTGCCAGCAGCTTAGATCTCGTTAGCTTTGAAGCTTTCTTT. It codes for CASSLDLVSFEAFF.

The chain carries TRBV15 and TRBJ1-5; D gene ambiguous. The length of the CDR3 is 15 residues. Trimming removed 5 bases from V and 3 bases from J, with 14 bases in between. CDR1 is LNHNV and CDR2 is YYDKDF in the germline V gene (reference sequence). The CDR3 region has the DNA TGTGCCACCAGCGTGTTGCAGTTTTCCAATCAGCCCCAGCATTTT. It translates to CATSVLQFSNQPQHF.

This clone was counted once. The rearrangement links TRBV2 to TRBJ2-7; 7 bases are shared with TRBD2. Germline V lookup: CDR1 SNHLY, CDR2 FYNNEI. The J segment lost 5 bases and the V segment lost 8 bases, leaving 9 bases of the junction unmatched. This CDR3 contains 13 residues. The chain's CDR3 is CASDSSGFDEQYF. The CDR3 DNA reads TGTGCCAGCGATAGTAGCGGGTTCGACGAGCAGTACTTC.